This is a list of T cell receptor beta chains from one sample in a study of blood T cell repertoires in COVID-19. TCRdb's copy holds only in-frame clones and misses some; the assay was immunoSEQ multiplex PCR. The table has 150,000 to 190,000 clones, under 85% seen once; the top ten hold roughly 3.7%. The sequencing sample was made of peripheral blood. All receptors come from an elderly woman with acute or convalescent COVID-19. The CDR3 runs from the conserved cysteine through the conserved F or W. Fields, in order: J gene, D gene, clone size, V gene, CDR3 DNA, CDR3 protein. The D gene is left open where the match is weak. For some rows the clone size is stated as once, few or many, or as a class when expanded; others skip it.

J: TRBJ2-2
D: TRBD1
size: NA
V: TRBV6-4
DNA: TGTGCCAGCAGTAGGGGGCAGAACACCGGGGAGCTGTTTTTT
CDR3: CASSRGQNTGELFF

J: TRBJ1-6
D: TRBD1
size: NA
V: TRBV30
DNA: TGTGCCTGGAGTTTGACAGGGAGTCGTGCCCTCCACTTT
CDR3: CAWSLTGSRALHF

J: TRBJ1-3
D: TRBD1
size: NA
V: TRBV19
DNA: TGTGCCAGCGCAGACAGGGGGCTTTCCGGAAACACCATATATTTT
CDR3: CASADRGLSGNTIYF

J: TRBJ2-1
D: TRBD2
size: NA
V: TRBV7-9
DNA: TGTGCCAGCAGCCTCGGGGGGTTATACAATGAGCAGTTCTTC
CDR3: CASSLGGLYNEQFF

J: TRBJ2-5
D: NA
size: NA
V: TRBV7-7
DNA: TGTGCTAGCAGCGCCACCTCAGGAGGAGAGACCCAGTACTTC
CDR3: CASSATSGGETQYF

J: TRBJ1-2
D: NA
size: few
V: TRBV6-6
DNA: TGTGCCAGCAGTTACGGGCGGCGGGGAGGAGGCTACACCTTC
CDR3: CASSYGRRGGGYTF

J: TRBJ1-6
D: NA
size: NA
V: TRBV2
DNA: TGTGCCAGCAGTGACGCAGGGGTAAATAATTCACCCCTCCACTTT
CDR3: CASSDAGVNNSPLHF

J: TRBJ1-2
D: NA
size: NA
V: TRBV2
DNA: TGTGCCAGCAGCCCCGCGGGGGGCTACACCTTC
CDR3: CASSPAGGYTF

J: TRBJ1-5
D: TRBD1
size: NA
V: TRBV19
DNA: TGTGCCAGTAGTATCGACAGGGTCGTGTATCAGCCCCAGCATTTT
CDR3: CASSIDRVVYQPQHF

J: TRBJ2-7
D: TRBD2
size: few
V: TRBV29-1
DNA: TGCAGCGTTGTTGACGGGAGGACTTCTTACGAGCAGTACTTC
CDR3: CSVVDGRTSYEQYF

J: TRBJ2-2
D: NA
size: few
V: TRBV9
DNA: TGTGCCAGCAGCGTGACCGGGAGGAACACCGGGGAGCTGTTTTTT
CDR3: CASSVTGRNTGELFF

J: TRBJ1-2
D: TRBD1
size: NA
V: TRBV7-2
DNA: TGTGCCAGCCCGAGACAGGGGATGTCGCTGGCTAACTATGGCTACACCTTC
CDR3: CASPRQGMSLANYGYTF

J: TRBJ2-7
D: NA
size: few
V: TRBV18
DNA: TGTGCCAGCTCACCGGGTAGCGGTTCCAAAGGCTACGAGCAGTACTTC
CDR3: CASSPGSGSKGYEQYF

J: TRBJ1-6
D: NA
size: NA
V: TRBV25-1
DNA: TGTGCCAGCAGCGGGGGGGTCCTACCCTATAATTCACCCCTCCACTTT
CDR3: CASSGGVLPYNSPLHF

J: TRBJ2-3
D: NA
size: once
V: TRBV5-1
DNA: TGCGCCAGCACCTTTGGCGGACAGATGACAGATACGCAGTATTTT
CDR3: CASTFGGQMTDTQYF

J: TRBJ2-7
D: TRBD2
size: NA
V: TRBV6-2/TRBV6-3
DNA: TGTGCCAGCAGTTACTCGTCCAGCGGGGGCCACCTTTCCTACGAGCAGTACTTC
CDR3: CASSYSSSGGHLSYEQYF

J: TRBJ1-1
D: TRBD1
size: NA
V: TRBV7-9
DNA: TGTGCCAGCAGCTCCTATGGACAGGGCACTGAAGCTTTCTTT
CDR3: CASSSYGQGTEAFF

J: TRBJ2-5
D: TRBD2
size: NA
V: TRBV5-1
DNA: TGCGCCAGCAGCCGGGGACTAGCGTTAGGAGAGACCCAGTACTTC
CDR3: CASSRGLALGETQYF

J: TRBJ1-2
D: NA
size: NA
V: TRBV6-5
DNA: TGTGCCAGCAGTTTCCTCCGGGGATTTAACTATGGCTACACCTTC
CDR3: CASSFLRGFNYGYTF

J: TRBJ1-2
D: NA
size: few
V: TRBV19
DNA: TGTGCCAGTAGCCGAGACAGTCGCTATGGCTACACCTTC
CDR3: CASSRDSRYGYTF

J: TRBJ2-3
D: NA
size: NA
V: TRBV5-1
DNA: TGCGCCAGCAGCCAAACCGACATGGGCTTCACAGATACGCAGTATTTT
CDR3: CASSQTDMGFTDTQYF

J: TRBJ2-7
D: TRBD1
size: NA
V: TRBV18
DNA: TGTGCCAGCTCACCATCGGGGTCAGGACAGGTGGCCGAGCAGTACTTC
CDR3: CASSPSGSGQVAEQYF

J: TRBJ2-1
D: NA
size: NA
V: TRBV15
DNA: TGTGCCACCAGCGCCTGGGCGGGCAGGGGAAGAAGGGATGAGCAGTTCTTC
CDR3: CATSAWAGRGRRDEQFF

J: TRBJ2-2
D: NA
size: NA
V: TRBV7-2
DNA: TGTGCCAGCAGATCCACAGGGATCGGGGAGCTGTTTTTT
CDR3: CASRSTGIGELFF

J: TRBJ2-3
D: TRBD1
size: NA
V: TRBV27
DNA: TGTGCCAGCAGTTTCGCCAGGGGGCCCCCAGATACGCAGTATTTT
CDR3: CASSFARGPPDTQYF

J: TRBJ2-3
D: NA
size: few
V: TRBV7-6
DNA: TGTGCCAGCAGCTCCAGCCCTGCTGGGCAGTGGGGCACAGATACGCAGTATTTT
CDR3: CASSSSPAGQWGTDTQYF

J: TRBJ2-5
D: NA
size: NA
V: TRBV28
DNA: TGTGCCAGCAGCCAGTCCGAGGTGTCCCAGTACTTC
CDR3: CASSQSEVSQYF

J: TRBJ2-5
D: TRBD1
size: NA
V: TRBV7-2
DNA: TGTGCCAGCAGCTCCGGGACAGCGAAAGAGACCCAGTACTTC
CDR3: CASSSGTAKETQYF

J: TRBJ1-1
D: TRBD1
size: NA
V: TRBV3-1/TRBV3-2
DNA: TGTGCCAGCAGCCAGTGGCAGGGGGGCACTGAAGCTTTCTTT
CDR3: CASSQWQGGTEAFF

J: TRBJ2-3
D: NA
size: NA
V: TRBV19
DNA: TGTGCCAGTAGTATAAATCTAGCGTACCGCACAGATACGCAGTATTTT
CDR3: CASSINLAYRTDTQYF

J: TRBJ2-7
D: TRBD1
size: NA
V: TRBV9
DNA: TGTGCCAGCAGCCGAACACCCGGGACAGGGGGCGGCGAGCAGTACTTC
CDR3: CASSRTPGTGGGEQYF

J: TRBJ1-1
D: NA
size: NA
V: TRBV28
DNA: TGTGCCAGCACCCTTGGAGTTGAGGTCACTGAAGCTTTCTTT
CDR3: CASTLGVEVTEAFF

J: TRBJ1-2
D: NA
size: NA
V: TRBV6-5
DNA: TGTGCCAGCAGTTACTCTGCAGGGAACTATGGCTACACCTTC
CDR3: CASSYSAGNYGYTF

J: TRBJ2-7
D: NA
size: NA
V: TRBV6-6
DNA: TGTGCCAGCAGACCACAGGGCTCCGAGCAGTACTTC
CDR3: CASRPQGSEQYF

J: TRBJ2-1
D: TRBD2
size: NA
V: TRBV11-1
DNA: TGTGCCAGCAACCCTTCTAGACTAGCGGGGTACAATGAGCAGTTCTTC
CDR3: CASNPSRLAGYNEQFF

J: TRBJ1-4
D: NA
size: NA
V: TRBV23-1
DNA: TGCGCCAGCAGTGACCCAGGACTACATGGTGAAAAACTGTTTTTT
CDR3: CASSDPGLHGEKLFF

J: TRBJ1-2
D: NA
size: NA
V: TRBV6-5
DNA: TGTGCCAGCAGTTACTCGAGTGGAGTCAACTATGGCTACACCTTC
CDR3: CASSYSSGVNYGYTF

J: TRBJ1-3
D: NA
size: NA
V: TRBV2
DNA: TGTGCCAGCAGTGAGGGCTGGAACACCATATATTTT
CDR3: CASSEGWNTIYF